This T cell receptor (beta chain) emerged from a study of blood T cell repertoires in COVID-19. The wider study: Specimens from acute and convalescent COVID-19 originated in the United States, Italy and Spain. The cDNA or gDNA used as material had been derived from T cells, B-cell-depleted T cells, or PBMCs.

Membership in each cohort depended on participant-reported clinical history. Recovery meant two consecutive negative NP/OP PCR tests, professional clearance, or resolved symptoms. Here immunoSEQ multiplex PCR was the method, and the copy in TCRdb shows in-frame clones only, minus some. The data show about 360,000 clones, with around 87% seen just once and 1% to 1.5% held by the top ten. Per the germline V gene, CDR1 is MNHNS and CDR2 is SASEGT. V was pared by 4 bases and J by 0 bases, with 9 bases of the junction left unmatched. This CDR3 contains 17 residues. The source is a man younger than 40 who had recovered from COVID-19. The sample consisted of PBMCs or T cells enriched from blood (not recorded which). J is TRBJ1-5 and V is TRBV6-1, with 7 bases identical to TRBD1. The CDR3 sequence: CASSGPGGNPSNQPQHF. The CDR3 DNA reads TGTGCCAGCAGTGGGCCAGGGGGAAATCCTAGCAATCAGCCCCAGCATTTT.